These T cell receptor beta chains were read from a single sample in a study of blood T cell repertoires in COVID-19. Clones were sequenced by immunoSEQ multiplex PCR, and TCRdb holds only the in-frame ones, with some missing. The sample shows about 300,000 clones, around 92% of them seen only once. Sequencing used peripheral blood. These receptor sequences come from a woman aged 25-40 years with COVID-19, enrolled during active disease. Both conserved end residues are part of each CDR3. A D gene is named only where the DNA matches it firmly. Size is omitted from some rows. Given values are once, few, many or a class for expanded clones.

>TRBJ1-1|NA|TRBV15|TRBD1
TGTGCCACCAGCCGACCCTCTGGGACAGGGGACACTGAAGCTTTCTTT
CATSRPSGTGDTEAFF
>TRBJ2-1|NA|TRBV18|TRBD2
TGTGCCAGCTCACCCCTAGCGGGGGGTGATTTGGATGAGCAGTTCTTC
CASSPLAGGDLDEQFF
>TRBJ2-7|NA|TRBV15|NA
TGTGCCACCAGCAGAGGCGGGACGGGGACCTACGAGCAGTACTTC
CATSRGGTGTYEQYF
>TRBJ1-1|NA|TRBV18|NA
TGTGCCAGCTCACCCCCTGGCCCGAACACTGAAGCTTTCTTT
CASSPPGPNTEAFF
>TRBJ1-4|once|TRBV6-1|NA
TGTGCCAGCAGTGATGGGCCCCATGAAAAACTGTTTTTT
CASSDGPHEKLFF
>TRBJ1-5|NA|TRBV6-5|TRBD1
TGTGCCAGCAGCCAGGACAGGGCAAGCAATCAGCCCCAGCATTTT
CASSQDRASNQPQHF
>TRBJ2-1|NA|TRBV5-4|TRBD2
TGTGCCAGCAGCTTGGTGGGGGGGAATGAGCAGTTCTTC
CASSLVGGNEQFF
>TRBJ2-7|NA|TRBV6-2/TRBV6-3|NA
TGTGCCAGCAGTTACTCGGGGAGGCACAGACGCGAGCAGTACTTC
CASSYSGRHRREQYF
>TRBJ1-5|NA|TRBV5-1|NA
TGCGCCAGCAGCTTGACGAGTGCCCCAAATCAGCCCCAGCATTTT
CASSLTSAPNQPQHF
>TRBJ1-5|NA|TRBV4-1|NA
TGCGCCAGCAGCCAAGTTGAACAGAGCAATCAGCCCCAGCATTTT
CASSQVEQSNQPQHF
>TRBJ2-2|NA|TRBV7-9|NA
TGTGCCAGCAGCTCCCGGTTCGGCGGGGAGCTGTTTTTT
CASSSRFGGELFF
>TRBJ1-2|NA|TRBV19|TRBD1
TGTGCCAGTAGCGTACAGGGGAACTATGGCTACACCTTC
CASSVQGNYGYTF
>TRBJ1-1|NA|TRBV2|TRBD1
TGTGCCAGCAGAACAGGGGGGATGAACACTGAAGCTTTCTTT
CASRTGGMNTEAFF
>TRBJ2-2|NA|TRBV30|NA
TGTGCCTGGAGTGTGGAGACTCTGAACACCGGGGAGCTGTTTTTT
CAWSVETLNTGELFF
>TRBJ2-5|NA|TRBV6-5|NA
TGTGCCAGCAGTACCCGGGGGAGGATCGAGACCCAGTACTTC
CASSTRGRIETQYF
>TRBJ1-1|few|TRBV3-1/TRBV3-2|TRBD1
TGTGCCAGCAGCCAAATCAGGGGGGACACTGAAGCTTTCTTT
CASSQIRGDTEAFF
>TRBJ1-2|NA|TRBV5-4|NA
TGTGCCAGCAGCTTGGACTCGGCAGGGACAAATGGCTACACCTTC
CASSLDSAGTNGYTF
>TRBJ1-1|few|TRBV6-6|TRBD1
TGTGCCAGCAGTTATCTTAGGACAGGGAACACTGAAGCTTTCTTT
CASSYLRTGNTEAFF
>TRBJ2-1|NA|TRBV19|NA
TGTGCCAGTAGTCGACAGCACCAATTAACGTACAATGAGCAGTTCTTC
CASSRQHQLTYNEQFF
>TRBJ1-1|NA|TRBV12-3/TRBV12-4|NA
TGTGCCAGCAGTCCCCGTCGGGCTGAAGCTTTCTTT
CASSPRRAEAFF
>TRBJ1-3|NA|TRBV10-2|NA
TGCGCCAGCAGTGGGGGGGTCAGAGTTCACTCTGGAAACACCATATATTTT
CASSGGVRVHSGNTIYF
>TRBJ1-2|NA|TRBV9|TRBD1
TGTGCCAGCAGCGTACGCGGGGACAGGGGCAACTATGGCTACACCTTC
CASSVRGDRGNYGYTF
>TRBJ1-1|NA|TRBV3-1/TRBV3-2|NA
TGTGCCAGCAGCCCCAGTGGGTCGACGGGAGGAGCTTTCTTT
CASSPSGSTGGAFF
>TRBJ2-2|NA|TRBV29-1|TRBD2
TGCAGCGTTGACAGGGAGGGCACCGGGGAGCTGTTTTTT
CSVDREGTGELFF
>TRBJ2-1|NA|TRBV11-2|NA
TGTGCCAGCAGCTTATCAGGCGTTGATCCTTATGAGCAGTTCTTC
CASSLSGVDPYEQFF
>TRBJ1-4|NA|TRBV2|TRBD1
TGTGCCAGCAAACAGGGGTTGGGTAATGAAAAACTGTTTTTT
CASKQGLGNEKLFF
>TRBJ1-4|NA|TRBV2|TRBD1
TGTGCCAGCAGCCTGACCAGAGGACAGGTTAATGAAAAACTGTTTTTT
CASSLTRGQVNEKLFF
>TRBJ2-1|NA|TRBV5-1|TRBD2
TGCGCCAGCAGTACTAGCGGGGGCTGGAATGAGCAGTTCTTC
CASSTSGGWNEQFF
>TRBJ1-5|NA|TRBV27|NA
TGTGCCAGCAGTTTCTCCCCCCACTCGGGCAATCAGCCCCAGCATTTT
CASSFSPHSGNQPQHF
>TRBJ2-1|NA|TRBV18|NA
TGTGCCAGCTCACCACTGGGAGACAATGAGCAGTTCTTC
CASSPLGDNEQFF
>TRBJ1-1|NA|TRBV12-3/TRBV12-4|NA
TGTGCCAGCAGTTTAGGAGGGAACACTGAAGCTTTCTTT
CASSLGGNTEAFF
>TRBJ2-3|NA|TRBV7-9|TRBD2
TGTGCCAGCAGCTTAGAATCGGCTAGCGGGGAGAGCCTCTTT
CASSLESASGESLF
>TRBJ1-1|NA|TRBV6-1|NA
TGTGCCAGCAGTTCGACCGAGACTAACACTGAAGCTTTCTTT
CASSSTETNTEAFF